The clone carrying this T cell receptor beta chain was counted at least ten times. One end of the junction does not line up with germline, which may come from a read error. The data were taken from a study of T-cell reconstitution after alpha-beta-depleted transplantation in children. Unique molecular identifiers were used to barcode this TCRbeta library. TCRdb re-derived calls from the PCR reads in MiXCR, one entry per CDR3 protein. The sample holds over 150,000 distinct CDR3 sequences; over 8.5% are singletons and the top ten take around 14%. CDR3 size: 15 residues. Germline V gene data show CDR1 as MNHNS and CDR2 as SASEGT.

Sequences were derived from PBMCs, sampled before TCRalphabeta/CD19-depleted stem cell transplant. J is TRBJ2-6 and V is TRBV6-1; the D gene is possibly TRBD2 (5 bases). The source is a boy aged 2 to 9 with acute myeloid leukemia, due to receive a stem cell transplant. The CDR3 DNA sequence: TGTTCCAGCAGGACTTATGGCTCTGGGGCCAACGTCCTGACTTTC. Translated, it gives CSSRTYGSGANVLTF.